A single sample gave rise to the 30 T cell receptor beta chains below, sequenced in a study of OX40 agonist ivuxolimab in advanced cancers. TCRdb's copy holds only in-frame clones and misses some; the assay was immunoSEQ multiplex PCR. The sample lists roughly 74,000 clones, about 90% seen once, with 6.5% to 9.5% in the top ten. This specimen was CD4+ or CD8+ T cells sorted from blood, taken in a trial of the OX40 agonist ivuxolimab. All receptors come from an adult with an advanced solid tumor such as melanoma, head and neck, liver or kidney cancer.

The chain uses TRBV2 and TRBJ1-5, with 8 bases identical to TRBD1. J lost 3 bases, V lost 4 bases, and 8 bases had no gene match. The germline V gene has CDR1 SNHLY and CDR2 FYNNEI. The CDR3 has 16 residues. CDR3 bases: TGTGCCAGCAGTGTACCAAGGACAGGGAACAATCAGCCCCAGCATTTT. Its translation: CASSVPRTGNNQPQHF.

The chain has TRBV7-2 and TRBJ2-7; no clear D. Germline CDR1 is SGHTA and CDR2 is FQGNSA. The CDR3 is made up of 13 amino acids. V was cut by 5 bases and J by 6 bases, with 14 bases left in between. CDR3 in DNA: TGTGCCAGCAGCGCCCAGCTGTTGAGCGAGCAGTACTTC. Translating it yields CASSAQLLSEQYF.

The V gene is TRBV6-4, the J gene TRBJ2-7; 11 bases align to TRBD2. J gave up 0 bases and V 3 bases, and 4 bases lay outside the gene matches. This CDR3 is 16 amino acids long. Germline V gene lookup returns CDR1 MRHNA and CDR2 SNTAGT. This CDR3 is CASSEPGTSGSYEQYF. The CDR3 bases are TGTGCCAGCAGTGAGCCCGGGACTAGCGGCTCCTACGAGCAGTACTTC.

The V call is TRBV6-5, the J call TRBJ2-7; D uncertain. V gave up 10 bases and J gave up 3 bases, with 7 bases separating them. CDR3 size: 10 residues. CDR1 and CDR2 (germline): MNHEY, SVGAGI. CDR3 region: CATLSYEQYF. CDR3 DNA sequence: TGTGCCACCCTGAGCTACGAGCAGTACTTC.

This rearrangement joins TRBV13 to TRBJ2-5, with unresolved D. This CDR3 is built from 13 residues. CDR1 and CDR2 (germline): PRHDT, FYEKMQ (reference sequence). V gave up 0 bases and J gave up 4 bases, with 6 bases separating them. The CDR3 protein is CASSLGDRETQYF. CDR3 nucleotide sequence: TGTGCCAGCAGCTTAGGAGACCGAGAGACCCAGTACTTC.

The chain has TRBV6-5 and TRBJ1-4; weak D call: TRBD1 (5 bases). This CDR3 is 15 amino acids long. V gave up 0 bases and J gave up 6 bases, with 11 bases separating them. The germline V gene encodes CDR1 MNHEY and CDR2 SVGAGI. CDR3 bases: TGTGCCAGCAGTTACTCCCTTTGGGGGGATGAAAAACTGTTTTTT. This sequence encodes CASSYSLWGDEKLFF.

The gene calls are TRBV4-1 and TRBJ1-6; D ambiguous. Per germline, CDR1 MGHRA and CDR2 YSYEKL. V lost 0 bases and J lost 0, with 12 bases in between. The CDR3 spans 18 residues. The CDR3 region has the DNA TGCGCCAGCAGCCAAGATCCCACTGGGAGCTCCTATAATTCACCCCTCCACTTT. Translated: CASSQDPTGSSYNSPLHF.

The chain recombines TRBV15 with TRBJ2-5; D unclear. V dropped 1 base and J dropped 1 base, with 7 bases sitting between them. This CDR3 region has 14 residues. CDR1 LNHNV and CDR2 YYDKDF come from the germline V gene (reference sequence). CDR3 bases: TGTGCCACCAGCAGAGTTCCGGGCCAAGAGACCCAGTACTTC. This encodes CATSRVPGQETQYF.

This sequence joins TRBV7-9 and TRBJ1-5; D is unclear. Germline CDR1 SEHNR, CDR2 FQNEAQ (reference sequence). The CDR3 is 12 residues long. Trimming took 4 bases from V and 3 from J, leaving 4 bases between them. CDR3 bases: TGTGCCAGCAGCTCTACCAATCAGCCCCAGCATTTT. It specifies CASSSTNQPQHF.

In nucleotides, the CDR3 is TGTGCCAGCAGTTTAATAGCGGGGCTTCCCTACGAGCAGTACTTC. It translates to CASSLIAGLPYEQYF. This rearrangement joins TRBV27 to TRBJ2-7, with 8 bases matching TRBD2. The junction had 5 bases not matched to a gene; V was cut back by 2 bases and J by 2 bases. CDR3 size: 15 residues. Looked up from germline, CDR1 is MNHEY and CDR2 is SMNVEV (reference sequence).

The J gene is TRBJ2-3, the V gene TRBV4-3; 9 bases fit TRBD1. J was trimmed by 0 bases and V by 0 bases; bases with no gene match: 4. The CDR3 extends over 17 amino acids. From germline, CDR1 is LGHNA and CDR2 YSLEER. CDR3 sequence: CASSQEGTGTSTDTQYF. CDR3 bases: TGCGCCAGCAGCCAAGAGGGGACAGGGACTAGCACAGATACGCAGTATTTT.

V and J are TRBV7-9 and TRBJ2-3; 10 nucleotides match TRBD2. The germline V gene encodes CDR1 SEHNR and CDR2 FQNEAQ (reference sequence). The CDR3 contains 15 residues. The V gene end was trimmed by 4 bases and the J gene end by 5 bases; junction bases not matched to a gene: 6. Written as DNA, the CDR3 is TGTGCCAGCAGCTACACTAGCGGGGTGGAAGATACGCAGTATTTT. As protein: CASSYTSGVEDTQYF.

As concerns this clone: At one end the junction does not follow the germline gene, possibly because of a read error. J is TRBJ2-7 and V is TRBV5-1, with D uncertain. The CDR3 length is 12 residues. The germline CDR1 and CDR2 sequences are SGHRS and YFSETQ. The CDR3 sequence: CASRLMDRPYRF. CDR3 DNA sequence: TGCGCCAGCAGACTTATGGACCGACCATATCGGTTC.

This rearrangement joins TRBV13 to TRBJ2-1; the match to TRBD1 covers 10 bases. The CDR3 consists of 17 residues. Germline CDR1 PRHDT, CDR2 FYEKMQ (reference sequence). With 4 bases clipped from V and 3 bases from J, the junction kept 9 bases outside the gene matches. CDR3 sequence: CASSSHTGTGDYNEQFF. The CDR3 DNA is TGTGCCAGCAGCTCCCATACCGGGACAGGGGACTACAATGAGCAGTTCTTC.

The chain is built from TRBV2 and TRBJ2-3; a possible D gene is TRBD2 (7 bases). This CDR3 has 16 amino acids. Germline V gives CDR1 SNHLY, CDR2 FYNNEI. The ends were cut back, 8 bases at V and 0 bases at J, with 18 bases in the middle. CDR3 residues: CASGVGGGLSTDTQYF. Here the CDR3 DNA reads TGTGCCAGCGGTGTTGGGGGGGGCCTGAGCACAGATACGCAGTATTTT.

This chain links TRBV5-8 with TRBJ1-6, with unresolved D. The length of the CDR3 is 16 residues. CDR1 SGHTS and CDR2 YDEGEE come from the germline V gene. The ends were cut back, 2 bases at V and 7 bases at J, with 16 bases in the middle. The CDR3 DNA reads TGTGCCAGCAGCTTATCGTGGGGAGGCGGGAATTCACCCCTCCACTTT. Its translation is CASSLSWGGGNSPLHF.

The rearrangement joins TRBV5-4 to TRBJ1-2, with D hard to call. CDR1 and CDR2 (germline): SGHNT, YYREEE (reference sequence). With 4 bases removed from V and 8 bases from J, the gap between germline ends came to 18 bases. The CDR3 contains 14 residues. The CDR3 spells CASSHAGPLRGYTF. CDR3 DNA sequence: TGTGCCAGCAGCCATGCCGGACCCTTGCGCGGCTACACCTTC.

The V and J genes are TRBV11-2 and TRBJ1-2; 7 bases agree with TRBD1. Per the germline V gene, CDR1 is SGHAT and CDR2 is FQNNGV. The CDR3 consists of 15 residues. Losses at the gene ends were 7 bases for V and 3 bases for J; bases not matched to a gene: 11. CDR3 nucleotides: TGTGCCAGCACCGAGGGACGACAGGGTCACTATGGCTACACCTTC. This sequence encodes CASTEGRQGHYGYTF.

V is TRBV18 and J is TRBJ2-7; 8 positions agree with TRBD1. Germline trimming cut 3 bases from V and 0 bases from J; bases unmatched to any gene: 7. The CDR3 spans 16 residues. CDR1 and CDR2 from the germline V gene are KGHSH and LQKENI. CDR3 sequence (DNA): TGTGCCAGCTCACCCCCCCAGGGGGCGGTCTCCTACGAGCAGTACTTC. This translates into CASSPPQGAVSYEQYF.

This chain uses TRBV21-1 with TRBJ1-2. TRBV21-1 is shown as a pseudogene. The CDR3 length is 15 residues. The CDR3 sequence is CASTNDGGRVYGYTF. The CDR3 DNA reads as TGTGCCAGCACCAACGACGGGGGGCGCGTCTATGGCTACACCTTC.

The genes are TRBV4-2 and TRBJ2-2; D unclear. V shed 0 bases and J shed 5 bases, with 10 bases lying between them. Germline CDR1 reads LGHNA; CDR2 reads YNFKEQ. The CDR3 totals 15 residues. CDR3 amino acids: CASSQERRLTGELFF. CDR3 nucleotides: TGTGCCAGCAGCCAAGAACGACGGCTAACCGGGGAGCTGTTTTTT.

The chain recombines TRBV2 with TRBJ2-1, with 11 bases that match TRBD2. The V gene end was trimmed by 0 bases and the J gene end by 6 bases; junction bases not matched to a gene: 7. The CDR3 consists of 17 residues. Looked up from germline, CDR1 is SNHLY and CDR2 is FYNNEI. The CDR3 reads CASSEALGTSGFNEQFF. The CDR3 DNA follows: TGTGCCAGCAGTGAAGCGCTTGGGACTAGCGGATTCAATGAGCAGTTCTTC.

The rearrangement joins TRBV5-6 to TRBJ2-2; 8 bases map to TRBD1. The V and J ends lost 4 bases and 2 bases, in that order; junction bases with no gene match: 4. CDR1 is SGHDT and CDR2 is YYEEEE in the germline V gene. The CDR3 spans 15 residues. The CDR3, as DNA: TGTGCCAGCAGCACCGGGACAGGTAACACCGGGGAGCTGTTTTTT. The encoded protein is CASSTGTGNTGELFF.

This chain connects TRBV9 to TRBJ2-1; no clear D gene. In germline, CDR1 is SGDLS, CDR2 YYNGEE. V was clipped by 4 bases and J by 0 bases, with 11 bases between them. This CDR3 has 15 residues. The CDR3 here is CASSPFKGSYNEQFF. The CDR3 DNA sequence: TGTGCCAGCAGCCCTTTTAAAGGCTCCTACAATGAGCAGTTCTTC.

The chain is built from TRBV5-1 and TRBJ2-1; 9 bases map to TRBD1. The CDR3 covers 13 residues. The V gene's germline CDR1 is SGHRS and CDR2 YFSETQ. J lost 7 bases, V lost 7 bases, and 6 bases had no gene match. This chain's CDR3 is CASFGTGFNEQFF. CDR3 DNA: TGCGCCAGCTTTGGGACAGGGTTTAATGAGCAGTTCTTC.

The chain employs TRBV13 and TRBJ1-5, with 12 bases that match TRBD1. The length of the CDR3 is 21 residues. The ends lost 5 bases at V and 0 bases at J; junction bases unmatched: 17. Germline values: CDR1 PRHDT, CDR2 FYEKMQ (reference sequence). The CDR3 is CASSTPPSGTGGPDSNQPQHF. CDR3 bases: TGTGCCAGCAGCACCCCACCGTCCGGGACAGGGGGCCCTGATAGCAATCAGCCCCAGCATTTT.

The V gene is TRBV2, the J gene TRBJ2-7; D assignment may be TRBD1 or TRBD2 (6 bases each). Germline V gene sequence: CDR1 SNHLY, CDR2 FYNNEI. This CDR3 is built from 14 residues. V lost 3 bases and J 4 bases, leaving 13 bases between the germline ends. CDR3: CASSDGGLAYEQYF. As DNA, the CDR3 is TGTGCCAGCAGTGATGGGGGGCTGGCATACGAGCAGTACTTC.

The J gene is TRBJ2-7, the V gene TRBV5-4; perhaps TRBD2 as D (6 bases). V was trimmed by 4 bases and J by 4 bases, leaving 15 bases between them. The germline CDR1 and CDR2 sequences are SGHNT and YYREEE (reference sequence). This CDR3 is built from 14 residues. The CDR3 DNA reads TGTGCCAGCAGCGGGGACTCCCGTCAGTACGAGCAGTACTTC. This codes for CASSGDSRQYEQYF.

The genes are TRBV21-1 and TRBJ2-7; the D call of TRBD2 is as the table states it, not checked on the DNA. TRBV21-1 is designated a pseudogene. The CDR3 is 16 amino acids. CDR3 sequence reads: CASSVATGLDSYEQYF. CDR3 in DNA: TGTGCCAGCAGCGTAGCTACGGGACTGGACTCCTACGAGCAGTACTTC.

CDR3 residues: CASIPGTSGGANTQYF. The CDR3 DNA sequence: TGTGCCAGCATACCAGGGACTAGCGGGGGGGCGAATACGCAGTATTTT. The chain employs TRBV27 and TRBJ2-3, with 16 bases identical to TRBD2. The CDR3 sequence is 16 residues long. The germline V gene has CDR1 MNHEY and CDR2 SMNVEV (reference sequence). V dropped 7 bases and J dropped 7; count of bases not matched to a gene: 8.